The 15 T cell receptor beta chains listed next were all sequenced from one sample in a study of a mutant IDH1 vaccine in newly diagnosed glioma. The protocol was immunoSEQ multiplex PCR, while the TCRdb copy is restricted to in-frame clones and leaves out a portion. The top ten clones hold roughly 6% of a sample with 50,000 to 60,000 clones, about 80% of them seen once. For these receptors, no antigen is known. Time point described: week 23, last vaccination. The content of each vaccine dose was 300 ug of mutant IDH1 20-mer peptide, and topical imiquimod accompanied it. Material: PBMCs, obtained from a glioma patient whose treatment included an IDH1 peptide vaccine. The receptors come from a man in his forties with glioma.

The chain couples TRBV7-2 to TRBJ2-1; D unresolved. V lost 1 base and J lost 7, with 11 bases in between. Germline V gene sequence: CDR1 SGHTA, CDR2 FQGNSA. This CDR3 comprises 14 residues. The CDR3 DNA sequence: TGTGCCAGCAGCTTAGGTTGGGGTCCGAATGAGCAGTTCTTC. The encoded protein is CASSLGWGPNEQFF.

The chain employs TRBV6-5 and TRBJ1-1; D unresolved. The germline CDR1 and CDR2 sequences are MNHEY and SVGAGI. The CDR3 covers 13 residues. Trimming took 5 bases from V and 0 from J, leaving 7 bases between them. The CDR3 nucleotides are TGTGCCAGCAGTCGTACCTTGAACACTGAAGCTTTCTTT. Protein sequence: CASSRTLNTEAFF.

The chain couples TRBV5-4 to TRBJ1-3; possibly TRBD1 for D (5 bases). The germline gives CDR1 SGHNT, CDR2 YYREEE (reference sequence). Trimming left V 4 bases short and J 0 bases short, with 17 bases between. The CDR3 covers 17 residues. Here the CDR3 DNA reads TGTGCCAGCAGCACCCGTCCGGGGGGGAGCTCTGGAAACACCATATATTTT. It encodes CASSTRPGGSSGNTIYF.

This clone was recorded only once. The chain employs TRBV4-1 and TRBJ2-2; 7 bases map to TRBD2. The V and J ends lost 1 base and 5 bases, in that order; junction bases with no gene match: 7. From germline, CDR1 is MGHRA and CDR2 YSYEKL. CDR3 size: 16 residues. For the CDR3, the DNA is TGCGCCAGCAGCCAAGGAGCGGGGCCTGATACCGGGGAGCTGTTTTTT. Amino acids: CASSQGAGPDTGELFF.

The CDR3 reads CASRYSRTGPNTGELFF. The CDR3 DNA reads as TGTGCCAGCAGATATTCAAGGACTGGACCAAACACCGGGGAGCTGTTTTTT. The chain employs TRBV7-9 and TRBJ2-2; D perhaps matches TRBD2 (5 bases). Trimming took off 6 bases at V and 2 bases at J, with 19 bases between the two ends. The length of the CDR3 is 17 residues. Germline CDR1 and CDR2: SEHNR and FQNEAQ (reference sequence).

The chain joins TRBV2 to TRBJ1-1; 7 nucleotides align to TRBD1. The CDR3 has 15 amino acids. The germline V gene has CDR1 SNHLY and CDR2 FYNNEI. Trimming cost V 6 bases and J 3 bases; bases outside gene matches: 10. In DNA, the CDR3 is TGTGCCAGCAGCCCGAATCAGGGGGGGCACACTGAAGCTTTCTTT. Its protein product is CASSPNQGGHTEAFF.

The V and J genes are TRBV7-9 and TRBJ1-1; unclear D gene. Trimming pared 2 bases from V and 8 bases from J, leaving 9 bases between. The V gene's germline CDR1 is SEHNR and CDR2 FQNEAQ (reference sequence). This CDR3 region has 12 residues. CDR3 residues: CASSLSGREAFF. The CDR3 DNA reads as TGTGCCAGCAGCTTAAGTGGCAGGGAAGCTTTCTTT.

This rearrangement joins TRBV5-1 to TRBJ1-3; D may be TRBD1 (6 bases). The V end was cut by 4 bases, the J end by 6 bases, with 20 bases between. CDR1 is SGHRS and CDR2 is YFSETQ in the germline V gene. CDR3 length: 16 amino acids. This CDR3 is CASSPGHLQGLNTIYF. In DNA form, the CDR3 reads TGCGCCAGCAGCCCGGGACACCTCCAGGGCTTAAACACCATATATTTT.

The chain uses TRBV5-4 and TRBJ2-2; 8 bases align to TRBD1. Germline CDR1 and CDR2: SGHNT and YYREEE (reference sequence). Trimming removed 4 bases from V and 2 bases from J; junction bases left unmatched: 13. CDR3 length equals 18 residues. The CDR3 DNA reads as TGTGCCAGCAGCCGACCTGGGCAGGGGGCTTCAAACACCGGGGAGCTGTTTTTT. This codes for CASSRPGQGASNTGELFF.

V and J are TRBV6-6 and TRBJ2-2; D might be TRBD1 (6 bases). V lost 5 bases and J 0 bases, leaving 10 bases between the germline ends. Germline V gene lookup returns CDR1 MNHNY and CDR2 SVGAGI (reference sequence). The CDR3 runs to 15 residues. The CDR3 nucleotides read TGTGCCAGCAGTAAACGGACAGCGAACACCGGGGAGCTGTTTTTT. Translated: CASSKRTANTGELFF.

The chain is built from TRBV5-1 and TRBJ2-5, with 9 bases that match TRBD2. The CDR3 is 16 amino acids. Germline CDR1 SGHRS, CDR2 YFSETQ. Trimming at V came to 3 bases and at J to 2 bases, leaving 8 bases not matched to a gene. The CDR3 spells CASSSRPLAGQETQYF. The CDR3 nucleotides are TGCGCCAGCAGCTCGCGTCCCCTAGCGGGGCAAGAGACCCAGTACTTC. The full variable domain, rest sourced from reference TRBV5-1 and TRBJ2-5, is KAGVTQTPRYLIKTRGQQVTLSCSPISGHRSVSWYQQTPGQGLQFLFEYFSETQRNKGNFPGRFSGRQFSNSRSEMNVSTLELGDSALYLCASSSRPLAGQETQYFGPGTRLLVL.

V usage is TRBV6-5 and J usage is TRBJ2-3; the D call may be TRBD1 or TRBD2 (5 bases each). CDR1 is MNHEY and CDR2 is SVGAGI in the germline V gene. This CDR3 has 14 residues. V was clipped by 6 bases and J by 8 bases, with 18 bases between them. CDR3 amino acids: CASSWGFLSGTQYF. The DNA of the CDR3 is TGTGCCAGCAGCTGGGGGTTCTTGAGCGGTACGCAGTATTTT.

The genes are TRBV6-6 and TRBJ1-2; unclear D gene. The CDR3 length is 15 residues. Germline V gene sequence: CDR1 MNHNY, CDR2 SVGAGI (reference sequence). V dropped 6 bases and J dropped 4 bases, with 18 bases sitting between them. The CDR3 is CASRTDPGSGYGYTF. The CDR3 DNA follows: TGTGCCAGCAGGACCGACCCGGGGAGTGGCTATGGCTACACCTTC.

The chain couples TRBV10-3 to TRBJ2-7; tentative D call: TRBD2 (6 bases). V dropped 0 bases and J dropped 0 bases, with 12 bases sitting between them. The CDR3 totals 16 residues. Germline V gene data show CDR1 as ENHRY and CDR2 as SYGVKD. The CDR3: CAISESETSGSYEQYF. The CDR3 DNA reads TGTGCCATCAGTGAGTCGGAGACTAGTGGCTCCTACGAGCAGTACTTC.

The chain recombines TRBV2 with TRBJ1-5; 8 nucleotides align to TRBD1. V was clipped by 5 bases and J by 2 bases; unmatched bases: 5. There are 15 residues in the CDR3. Germline CDR1 reads SNHLY; CDR2 reads FYNNEI. CDR3 nucleotides: TGTGCCAGCAGTAACGGACAGGGAGGCAATCAGCCCCAGCATTTT. It specifies CASSNGQGGNQPQHF.